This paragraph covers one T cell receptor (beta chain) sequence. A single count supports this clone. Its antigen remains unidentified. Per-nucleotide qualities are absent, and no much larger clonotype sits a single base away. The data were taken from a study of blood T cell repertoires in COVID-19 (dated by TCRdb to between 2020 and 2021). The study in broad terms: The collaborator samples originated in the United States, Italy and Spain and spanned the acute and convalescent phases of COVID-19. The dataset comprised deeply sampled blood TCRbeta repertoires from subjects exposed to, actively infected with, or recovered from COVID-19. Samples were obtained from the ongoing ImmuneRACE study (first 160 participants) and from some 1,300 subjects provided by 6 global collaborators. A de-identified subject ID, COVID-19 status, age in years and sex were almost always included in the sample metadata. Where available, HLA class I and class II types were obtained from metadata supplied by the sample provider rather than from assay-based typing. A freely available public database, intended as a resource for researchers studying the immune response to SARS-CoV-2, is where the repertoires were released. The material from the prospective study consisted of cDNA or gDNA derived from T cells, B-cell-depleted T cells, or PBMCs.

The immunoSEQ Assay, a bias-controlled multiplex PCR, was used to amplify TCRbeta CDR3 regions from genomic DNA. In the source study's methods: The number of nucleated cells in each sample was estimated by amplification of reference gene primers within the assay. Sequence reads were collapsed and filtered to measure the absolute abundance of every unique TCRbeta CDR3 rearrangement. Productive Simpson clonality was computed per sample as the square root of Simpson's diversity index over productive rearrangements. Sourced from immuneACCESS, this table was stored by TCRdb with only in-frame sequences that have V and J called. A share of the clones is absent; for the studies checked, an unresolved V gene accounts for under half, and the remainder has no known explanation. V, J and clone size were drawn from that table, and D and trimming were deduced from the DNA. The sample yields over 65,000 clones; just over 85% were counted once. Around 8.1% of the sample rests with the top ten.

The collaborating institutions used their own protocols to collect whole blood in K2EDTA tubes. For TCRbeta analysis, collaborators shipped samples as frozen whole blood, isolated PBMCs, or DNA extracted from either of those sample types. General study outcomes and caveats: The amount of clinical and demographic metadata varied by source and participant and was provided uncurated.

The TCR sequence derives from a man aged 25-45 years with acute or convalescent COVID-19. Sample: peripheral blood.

The encoded CDR3 is CASREGLAAKNIQYF. The base sequence is TGTGCCAGCAGGGAGGGACTAGCAGCCAAAAACATTCAGTACTTC. In this chain, TRBV11-2 is recombined with TRBJ2-4; a stretch of 9 junction bases matches TRBD2. The CDR3 runs 15 amino acids, cysteine and phenylalanine included. Left in the record is the CDR3 DNA by itself, 45 bases read in frame from the first base. Trimming leaves V shorter by 6 bases and J shorter by 0 bases, with the junction holding 3 bases beyond the gene matches. CDR1 SGHAT and CDR2 FQNNGV were looked up in the germline V gene.